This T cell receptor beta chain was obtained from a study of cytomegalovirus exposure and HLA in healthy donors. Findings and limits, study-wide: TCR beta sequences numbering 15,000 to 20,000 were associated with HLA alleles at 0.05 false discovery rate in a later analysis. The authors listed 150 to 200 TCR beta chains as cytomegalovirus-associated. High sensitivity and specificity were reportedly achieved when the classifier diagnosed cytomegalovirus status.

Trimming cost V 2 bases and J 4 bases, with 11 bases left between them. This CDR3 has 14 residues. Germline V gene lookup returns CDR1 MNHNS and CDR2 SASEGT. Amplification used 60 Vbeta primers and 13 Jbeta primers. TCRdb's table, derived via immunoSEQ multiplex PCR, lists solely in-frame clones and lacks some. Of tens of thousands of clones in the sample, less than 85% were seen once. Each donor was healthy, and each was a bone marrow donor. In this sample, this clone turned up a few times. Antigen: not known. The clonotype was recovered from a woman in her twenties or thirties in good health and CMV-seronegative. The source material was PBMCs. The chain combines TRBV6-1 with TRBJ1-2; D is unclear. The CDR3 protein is CASSEWAARYGYTF. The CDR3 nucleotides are TGTGCCAGCAGTGAATGGGCAGCTCGCTATGGCTACACCTTC.